Following are 18 T cell receptor beta chains from one sample sequenced in a study of Ad26.COV2.S vaccination and SARS-CoV-2 variants. Noted treatment: some 20 received Ad26.COV2.S at low or high dose, single or two shots; about 5 received placebo; per-sample allocation not given. Collection of the samples took place on day 63 after the first injection of vaccine or placebo. Assay used: immunoSEQ multiplex PCR; TCRdb lists only in-frame clones, some missing. The sample holds approximately 350,000 clones, 83% seen once. The sequenced sample was peripheral blood, obtained in a trial of Ad26.COV2.S vaccine versus placebo. Receptors were obtained from a person aged 18-65 years who received the Ad26.COV2.S COVID-19 vaccine or a placebo.

The V and J genes are TRBV10-2 and TRBJ1-5; the D gene is possibly TRBD1 (5 bases). The germline gives CDR1 WSHSY, CDR2 SAAADI. The CDR3 spans 14 residues. Trimming left V 0 bases short and J 6 bases short, with 9 bases between. The CDR3 DNA follows: TGCGCCAGCAGTGAGTCGGACATATCTCAGCCCCAGCATTTT. Translated: CASSESDISQPQHF.

This clone came up once. The V and J genes are TRBV27 and TRBJ2-7, with D possibly matching TRBD2 (6 bases). The CDR3 extends over 15 amino acids. Germline values: CDR1 MNHEY, CDR2 SMNVEV (reference sequence). Trimming shortened V by 0 bases and J by 3 bases, and 12 bases separated the two germline ends. DNA for the CDR3: TGTGCCAGCAGTTTATCGGCGGGACCTCTCTACGAGCAGTACTTC. It specifies CASSLSAGPLYEQYF.

The chain carries TRBV7-8 and TRBJ2-7; TRBD2 might be the D (5 bases). The germline V gene has CDR1 SGHVS and CDR2 FQNEAQ. This CDR3 spans 12 amino acids. Trimming pared 7 bases from V and 4 bases from J, leaving 11 bases between. This CDR3 reads CASTPTGYEQYF. For the CDR3, the DNA is TGTGCCAGCACCCCCACGGGGTACGAGCAGTACTTC.

In its sample, this clone was seen once. The chain links TRBV25-1 to TRBJ1-1; a weak D match, TRBD1 (5 bases). Germline CDR1 is MGHDK and CDR2 is SYGVNS. Trimming left V 2 bases short and J 5 bases short, with 15 bases between. This CDR3 comprises 15 residues. CDR3 loop: CASSEVGGGRTEAFF. As DNA, the CDR3 is TGTGCCAGCAGTGAAGTGGGGGGAGGGAGGACTGAAGCTTTCTTT.

This CDR3 is CASSPPGGVYNEQFF. CDR3 DNA: TGTGCCAGCAGCCCACCGGGGGGCGTCTACAATGAGCAGTTCTTC. This rearrangement joins TRBV6-2 or TRBV6-3 to TRBJ2-1; D possibly corresponds to TRBD2 (7 bases). The germline V gene has CDR1 MNHEY and CDR2 SVGEGT. The length of the CDR3 is 15 residues. V lost 6 bases and J 3 bases, leaving 15 bases between the germline ends.

This clone was detected once. J is TRBJ1-3 and V is TRBV29-1; D is undetermined. The CDR3 spans 13 residues. Trimming pared 5 bases from V and 1 base from J, leaving 9 bases between. Germline V gene lookup returns CDR1 SQVTM and CDR2 ANQGSEA. In nucleotides, the CDR3 is TGCAGCGTTCGTCGGCAATCTGGAAACACCATATATTTT. Protein sequence: CSVRRQSGNTIYF.

The chain recombines TRBV7-9 with TRBJ2-7; D may be TRBD2 (5 bases). The V end lost 1 base, the J end lost 0 bases, and 13 bases lay between the germline ends. The length of the CDR3 is 16 residues. The germline V gene has CDR1 SEHNR and CDR2 FQNEAQ (reference sequence). The CDR3 here is CASSLGGLGSSYEQYF. As DNA, the CDR3 is TGTGCCAGCAGCTTAGGAGGGCTCGGCAGCTCCTACGAGCAGTACTTC.

The chain employs TRBV5-6 and TRBJ2-2; the match to TRBD1 covers 7 bases. Trimming cost V 4 bases and J 3 bases; bases outside gene matches: 12. The CDR3 contains 17 residues. CDR1 SGHDT and CDR2 YYEEEE come from the germline V gene. CDR3 in DNA: TGTGCCAGCAGCAACACAGGGGACCCCTCCCACACCGGGGAGCTGTTTTTT. Residues: CASSNTGDPSHTGELFF.

CDR3 sequence (DNA): TGTGCCAGCAGCGACTGGGGGGTTGGAGGCTACACCTTC. Translating gives CASSDWGVGGYTF. This chain uses TRBV2 with TRBJ1-2, with a weak D call TRBD1 (5 bases). The CDR3 is 13 amino acids. Germline CDR1 SNHLY, CDR2 FYNNEI. V was clipped by 6 bases and J by 8 bases, with 16 bases between them.

This chain uses TRBV19 with TRBJ2-5; a possible D gene is TRBD1 (7 bases). V was shortened by 3 bases and J by 1 base, with 18 bases between the two germline ends. CDR1 is LNHDA, CDR2 SQIVND, per germline (reference sequence). This CDR3 comprises 17 residues. DNA of the CDR3: TGTGCCAGTAGTATGGTAGGAGGGGGCAGAGCCCAAGAGACCCAGTACTTC. Translated, it gives CASSMVGGGRAQETQYF. The complete variable domain, with remaining parts taken from reference TRBV19 and TRBJ2-5, reads DGGITQSPKYLFRKEGQNVTLSCEQNLNHDAMYWYRQDPGQGLRLIYYSQIVNDFQKGDIAEGYSVSREKKESFPLTVTSAQKNPTAFYLCASSMVGGGRAQETQYFGPGTRLLVL.

The chain is built from TRBV6-5 and TRBJ1-2, with a weak D call TRBD1 (6 bases). CDR1 MNHEY and CDR2 SVGAGI come from the germline V gene. This CDR3 spans 15 amino acids. Trimming took 5 bases from V and 3 from J, leaving 16 bases between them. The CDR3 spells CASSTYRDKHYGYTF. The CDR3 region has the DNA TGTGCCAGCAGTACCTACCGGGACAAGCACTATGGCTACACCTTC.

The chain links TRBV12-3 or TRBV12-4 to TRBJ2-2; D gene ambiguous. Deletions cut 10 bases from V and 7 bases from J, with 16 bases between. The length of the CDR3 is 13 residues. The CDR3 is CANTRSWSGELFF. CDR3 DNA sequence: TGTGCCAACACCCGAAGTTGGAGCGGGGAGCTGTTTTTT.

This clone occurred once. This chain joins TRBV29-1 and TRBJ1-2; D might be TRBD1 (6 bases). The CDR3 has 14 amino acids. V dropped 4 bases and J dropped 2 bases, with 14 bases sitting between them. Germline V lookup: CDR1 SQVTM, CDR2 ANQGSEA. CDR3: CSVVGARENYGYTF. The CDR3 coding sequence is TGCAGCGTTGTGGGGGCGCGGGAGAACTATGGCTACACCTTC.

This rearrangement joins TRBV29-1 to TRBJ2-7; D is perhaps TRBD1 (6 bases). The CDR3 runs 12 residues. V dropped 4 bases and J dropped 4 bases, with 11 bases sitting between them. Germline V gene data show CDR1 as SQVTM and CDR2 as ANQGSEA. CDR3 sequence: CSVGTDLYEQYF. In nucleotides, the CDR3 is TGCAGCGTTGGGACAGACCTTTACGAGCAGTACTTC.

The DNA for the CDR3 is TGTGCCTGGAGTGGGGGACCCAATCAGCCCCAGCATTTT. This gives the protein CAWSGGPNQPQHF. This chain connects TRBV30 to TRBJ1-5, with a weak D call TRBD1 (5 bases). V lost 1 base to trimming and J lost 3 bases, with 7 bases between them. The CDR3 is 13 residues long. Germline values: CDR1 GTSNPN, CDR2 SVGIG (reference sequence).

The genes are TRBV27 and TRBJ2-3; D unclear. Per the germline V gene, CDR1 is MNHEY and CDR2 is SMNVEV (reference sequence). This CDR3 comprises 13 residues. Trimming pared 6 bases from V and 5 bases from J, leaving 12 bases between. In DNA, the CDR3 is TGTGCCAGCAGCGCCCCGAATGTAGATACGCAGTATTTT. It is translated as CASSAPNVDTQYF.

CDR3 DNA: TGTGCCAGCAGTGAAGCGCAAGCTGAAAAACTGTTTTTT. Encoded protein: CASSEAQAEKLFF. The chain combines TRBV6-1 with TRBJ1-4; D gene uncertain. Germline-derived CDR1 and CDR2 are MNHNS and SASEGT. CDR3 size: 13 residues. The V end lost 0 bases, the J end lost 7 bases, and 6 bases lay between the germline ends.

This clone was recorded once. This chain joins TRBV5-1 and TRBJ2-5; 9 bases line up with TRBD1. Germline CDR1 SGHRS, CDR2 YFSETQ. Trimming at V came to 4 bases and at J to 5 bases, leaving 6 bases not matched to a gene. The CDR3 contains 14 residues. The CDR3 is CASSEPTGGETQYF. CDR3 coding DNA: TGCGCCAGCAGCGAACCGACAGGGGGGGAGACCCAGTACTTC.